This TCR beta chain stems from a study of blood T cell repertoires in COVID-19. Study overall: Researchers got acute and convalescent COVID-19 samples from the United States, Italy and Spain. PBMCs, B-cell-depleted T cells, or T cells were the source of the cDNA or gDNA that made up the material.

Trimming stripped 3 bases from V and 7 bases from J, with 12 bases between. The CDR3 length is 13 residues. Germline CDR1 and CDR2: ENHRY and SYGVKD. As handled by the study authors: Estimated nucleated cell counts came from reference gene primer amplification. Generated by immunoSEQ multiplex PCR, the TCRdb table keeps only in-frame clones and is missing some. The D gene and trimming were derived from the DNA, and the V and J assignments and clone size from that table. Among 100,000 to 150,000 clones listed, approximately 90% were seen once. The TCR comes from a human donor in a cohort sampled during active COVID-19. Sequencing was performed on peripheral blood. The chain combines TRBV10-3 with TRBJ1-1; D is unclear. In DNA form, the CDR3 reads TGTGCCATCAGTGATCTTGGTAACGGTGAAGCTTTCTTT. This gives the protein CAISDLGNGEAFF.